The 12 T cell receptor beta chains presented below share a single source sample, sequenced in a study of cytomegalovirus exposure and HLA in healthy donors. PCR amplification relied on 60 Vbeta primers (plus 13 Jbeta primers). The method was immunoSEQ multiplex PCR; TCRdb's version includes in-frame clones alone and lacks a portion of them. This table holds 90,000 to 120,000 clones, 78% found once. The sequenced material came from PBMCs. Every receptor here comes from a woman aged 40-49 years in good health and CMV-seronegative.

The chain has TRBV5-6 and TRBJ1-3, with D possibly TRBD1 on 6 matching bases. From germline, CDR1 is SGHDT and CDR2 YYEEEE. The CDR3 has 15 amino acids. V was clipped by 4 bases and J by 0 bases, with 11 bases between them. CDR3 in amino acids: CASSPQGSSGNTIYF. CDR3 sequence (DNA): TGTGCCAGCAGCCCCCAGGGGAGCTCTGGAAACACCATATATTTT.

V and J are TRBV27 and TRBJ2-7; 7 bases are a match to TRBD1. The CDR3 has 13 residues. The trim removed 5 bases at V and 3 bases at J, leaving 4 bases unmatched. Germline-derived CDR1 and CDR2 are MNHEY and SMNVEV (reference sequence). The CDR3: CASSHRGNYEQYF. Here the CDR3 DNA reads TGTGCCAGCAGTCACAGGGGCAACTACGAGCAGTACTTC.

This chain joins TRBV28 and TRBJ2-7; a weak D match, TRBD1 (6 bases). Between the trimmed V and J ends, which lost 7 bases and 2 bases, there was a span of 15 bases. There are 14 residues in the CDR3. Germline lookup yields CDR1 MDHEN and CDR2 SYDVKM. The CDR3: CASKAPGVPYEQYF. The DNA for the CDR3 is TGTGCCAGCAAAGCTCCAGGGGTTCCCTACGAGCAGTACTTC.

V usage is TRBV5-1 and J usage is TRBJ2-7; possible D gene TRBD1, 7 bases. In germline, CDR1 is SGHRS, CDR2 YFSETQ. This CDR3 spans 15 amino acids. V lost 8 bases and J lost 5, with 23 bases in between. In DNA form, the CDR3 reads TGCGCCAGGGGGCCGAAAGGGCAGGGGGGCAACGAGCAGTACTTC. Its translation is CARGPKGQGGNEQYF.

The chain has TRBV29-1 and TRBJ2-2; 7 nucleotides line up with TRBD1. The germline gives CDR1 SQVTM, CDR2 ANQGSEA. This CDR3 contains 13 residues. The junction had 4 bases not matched to a gene; V was cut back by 6 bases and J by 3 bases. CDR3 sequence: CSVPGQHTGELFF. In DNA, the CDR3 is TGCAGCGTACCGGGACAGCACACCGGGGAGCTGTTTTTT.

This chain connects TRBV7-2 to TRBJ2-2; TRBD1 matches at 11 bases. This CDR3 is built from 16 residues. Germline V gene lookup returns CDR1 SGHTA and CDR2 FQGNSA. V shed 4 bases, J shed 7 bases, and the junction held 8 bases outside the gene matches. The CDR3 coding sequence is TGTGCCAGCAGCTATCGGACAGGGGGCACGGGCGGGGAGCTGTTTTTT. This encodes CASSYRTGGTGGELFF.

This chain links TRBV5-1 with TRBJ2-7, with 7 positions matching TRBD2. V gave up 0 bases and J gave up 6 bases; unmatched junction bases: 12. Germline V gene lookup returns CDR1 SGHRS and CDR2 YFSETQ. The CDR3 runs 16 residues. CDR3 DNA sequence: TGCGCCAGCAGCTTGGCGGGGGGAGGCGGGCTCATCGAGCAGTACTTC. Amino acids: CASSLAGGGGLIEQYF.

This clone was detected a few times. The chain couples TRBV5-1 to TRBJ2-7, with TRBD1 as a possible D gene (7 bases). This CDR3 is 13 amino acids long. Trimming took off 5 bases at V and 4 bases at J, with 13 bases between the two ends. Germline values: CDR1 SGHRS, CDR2 YFSETQ. CDR3 in amino acids: CASRAGQSYEQYF. CDR3 nucleotides: TGCGCCAGCAGGGCGGGACAGAGTTACGAGCAGTACTTC.

This rearrangement joins TRBV18 to TRBJ1-3; 7 nucleotides match TRBD1. With 1 base clipped from V and 4 bases from J, the junction kept 7 bases outside the gene matches. CDR1 is KGHSH, CDR2 LQKENI, per germline. The CDR3 has 16 amino acids. CDR3 coding DNA: TGTGCCAGCTCACCACTTAGGGGGCGCGAAGGAAACACCATATATTTT. Translation: CASSPLRGREGNTIYF.

The rearrangement links TRBV7-2 to TRBJ2-1; TRBD2 agrees at 9 bases. The trim removed 2 bases at V and 5 bases at J, leaving 7 bases unmatched. The CDR3 has 16 residues. Per the germline V gene, CDR1 is SGHTA and CDR2 is FQGNSA. This chain's CDR3 is CASSLISGRTHNEQFF. In DNA, the CDR3 is TGTGCCAGCAGCTTAATAAGCGGGAGGACCCACAATGAGCAGTTCTTC.

The sample holds a few counts of this clone. This chain uses TRBV10-1 with TRBJ2-1; D ambiguous. With 8 bases removed from V and 3 bases from J, the gap between germline ends came to 8 bases. Germline V gene sequence: CDR1 WNHNN, CDR2 SYGVQD (reference sequence). The CDR3 length is 12 residues. CDR3 residues: CASSSGYNEQFF. The CDR3 DNA reads as TGCGCCAGCTCCTCAGGCTACAATGAGCAGTTCTTC.

This clone was recorded a few times. The chain carries TRBV5-8 and TRBJ2-2; 11 positions agree with TRBD1. Per germline, CDR1 SGHTS and CDR2 YDEGEE. After removal of 0 bases from V and 7 bases from J, the junction contained 2 bases not matched to a gene. The CDR3 length is 15 residues. The DNA for the CDR3 is TGTGCCAGCAGCTTGGGGACAGGGGGCCTCGGGGAGCTGTTTTTT. Residues: CASSLGTGGLGELFF.